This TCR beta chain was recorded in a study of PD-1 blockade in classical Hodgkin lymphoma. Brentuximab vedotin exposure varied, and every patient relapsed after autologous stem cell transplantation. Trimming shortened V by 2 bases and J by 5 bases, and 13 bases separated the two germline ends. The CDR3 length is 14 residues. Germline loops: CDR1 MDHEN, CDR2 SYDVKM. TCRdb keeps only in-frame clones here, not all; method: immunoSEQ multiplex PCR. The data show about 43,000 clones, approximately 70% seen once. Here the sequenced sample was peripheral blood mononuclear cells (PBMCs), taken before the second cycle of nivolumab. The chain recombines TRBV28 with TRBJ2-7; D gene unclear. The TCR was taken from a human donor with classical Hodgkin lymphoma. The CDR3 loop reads CASSLIGSANEQYF. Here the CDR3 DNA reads TGTGCCAGCAGTTTAATAGGATCTGCTAACGAGCAGTACTTC.